This is a list of T cell receptor beta chains from one sample in a study of cytotoxic CD8 clonotypes in ibrutinib-treated CLL. Sequencing used immunoSEQ multiplex PCR; TCRdb keeps in-frame clones, though not all of them. This table has 35,000 to 55,000 clones, about two thirds appearing once. Sequencing was performed on PBMCs, taken after 12 months of ibrutinib treatment. The receptors come from a human donor with chronic lymphocytic leukemia. The CDR3 runs from the conserved cysteine through the conserved F or W. D genes are given only for firm matches. Clone size is stated in some rows and not others, as once, few, many or a class when expanded.

J gene: TRBJ1-1; V gene: TRBV11-2; clone size: -; D gene: -; CDR3 protein: CASSLDWREAFF; CDR3 DNA: TGTGCCAGCAGCTTAGATTGGCGGGAAGCTTTCTTT
J gene: TRBJ2-3; V gene: TRBV6-5; clone size: -; D gene: -; CDR3 protein: CASSTSGHITDTQYF; CDR3 DNA: TGTGCCAGCAGCACATCTGGGCACATCACAGATACGCAGTATTTT
J gene: TRBJ1-5; V gene: TRBV9; clone size: once; D gene: -; CDR3 protein: CASSASPTGSNSNQPQHF; CDR3 DNA: TGTGCCAGCAGCGCCTCCCCGACAGGATCTAATAGCAATCAGCCCCAGCATTTT
J gene: TRBJ1-2; V gene: TRBV18; clone size: -; D gene: -; CDR3 protein: CASSPSGQEIYGYTF; CDR3 DNA: TGTGCCAGCTCACCGTCGGGACAAGAAATCTATGGCTACACCTTC
J gene: TRBJ1-2; V gene: TRBV30; clone size: -; D gene: -; CDR3 protein: CAGGLTLLGDTF; CDR3 DNA: TGTGCCGGCGGTCTAACCCTTCTTGGGGACACCTTC
J gene: TRBJ1-1; V gene: TRBV6-5; clone size: -; D gene: -; CDR3 protein: CASSYAGQINTEAFF; CDR3 DNA: TGTGCCAGCAGTTACGCTGGCCAGATTAACACTGAAGCTTTCTTT
J gene: TRBJ1-5; V gene: TRBV6-6; clone size: -; D gene: -; CDR3 protein: CASSYSGPHGNQPQHF; CDR3 DNA: TGTGCCAGCAGTTACTCGGGACCTCATGGGAATCAGCCCCAGCATTTT
J gene: TRBJ2-7; V gene: TRBV30; clone size: -; D gene: -; CDR3 protein: CAWSVAGGAETYF; CDR3 DNA: -
J gene: TRBJ2-7; V gene: TRBV6-5; clone size: -; D gene: -; CDR3 protein: CACQNQAGSYEQYF; CDR3 DNA: TGTGCCTGCCAAAATCAGGCGGGGTCCTACGAGCAGTACTTC
J gene: TRBJ2-3; V gene: TRBV28; clone size: -; D gene: TRBD2; CDR3 protein: CASSLRPGLRKSDTQYF; CDR3 DNA: TGTGCCAGCAGCTTACGACCGGGACTACGCAAGTCAGATACGCAGTATTTT
J gene: TRBJ2-1; V gene: TRBV19; clone size: once; D gene: -; CDR3 protein: CASSRGGGVSYNEQFF; CDR3 DNA: TGTGCCAGTAGTAGAGGTGGAGGGGTTTCCTACAATGAGCAGTTCTTC
J gene: TRBJ1-3; V gene: TRBV7-8; clone size: -; D gene: -; CDR3 protein: CASSLAPWVGTAGNTIYF; CDR3 DNA: TGTGCCAGCAGCTTAGCCCCTTGGGTCGGGACCGCTGGAAACACCATATATTTT
J gene: TRBJ1-6; V gene: TRBV5-4; clone size: few; D gene: TRBD1; CDR3 protein: CASSLDLDRASGSPLHF; CDR3 DNA: TGTGCCAGCAGCTTGGATCTCGACAGGGCTTCTGGTTCACCCCTCCACTTT
J gene: TRBJ1-1; V gene: TRBV5-1; clone size: -; D gene: TRBD1; CDR3 protein: CASSLAGTGGGEAFF; CDR3 DNA: TGCGCCAGCAGCTTGGCCGGGACAGGTGGGGGTGAAGCTTTCTTT
J gene: TRBJ1-6; V gene: TRBV27; clone size: -; D gene: -; CDR3 protein: CASMVGIGAYNSPLHF; CDR3 DNA: TGTGCCAGCATGGTGGGGATAGGGGCTTATAATTCACCCCTCCACTTT
J gene: TRBJ1-2; V gene: TRBV7-9; clone size: -; D gene: TRBD1; CDR3 protein: CASSWAGTGDGYTF; CDR3 DNA: TGTGCCAGCAGCTGGGCCGGGACAGGAGATGGCTACACCTTC
J gene: TRBJ1-6; V gene: TRBV2; clone size: few; D gene: -; CDR3 protein: CASSEARTDTNSPLHF; CDR3 DNA: TGTGCCAGCAGTGAAGCCCGGACAGACACTAATTCACCCCTCCACTTT
J gene: TRBJ2-2; V gene: TRBV19; clone size: -; D gene: -; CDR3 protein: CASKWGTSNTGELFF; CDR3 DNA: TGTGCCAGTAAGTGGGGCACCTCGAACACCGGGGAGCTGTTTTTT
J gene: TRBJ2-1; V gene: TRBV6-4; clone size: -; D gene: TRBD2; CDR3 protein: CASSDSIAGDYNEQFF; CDR3 DNA: TGTGCCAGCAGTGACTCTATAGCGGGGGACTACAATGAGCAGTTCTTC
J gene: TRBJ2-3; V gene: TRBV28; clone size: -; D gene: -; CDR3 protein: CASSLEDYTQYF; CDR3 DNA: TGTGCCAGCAGTTTGGAGGATTATACGCAGTATTTT
J gene: TRBJ2-2; V gene: TRBV5-1; clone size: -; D gene: TRBD1; CDR3 protein: CASSLGQGAQTGELFF; CDR3 DNA: TGCGCCAGCAGCTTGGGACAGGGGGCCCAAACCGGGGAGCTGTTTTTT
J gene: TRBJ1-2; V gene: TRBV4-1; clone size: -; D gene: -; CDR3 protein: CASSQEGSYGYTF; CDR3 DNA: TGCGCCAGCAGCCAAGAGGGGTCCTATGGCTACACCTTC
J gene: TRBJ2-5; V gene: TRBV11-2; clone size: -; D gene: TRBD2; CDR3 protein: CASSYRTSGEETQYF; CDR3 DNA: TGTGCCAGCAGCTACAGGACTAGCGGAGAAGAGACCCAGTACTTC
J gene: TRBJ2-6; V gene: TRBV2; clone size: -; D gene: TRBD2; CDR3 protein: CASSEIAGGPSGANVLTF; CDR3 DNA: TGTGCCAGCAGTGAAATTGCGGGGGGGCCTTCTGGGGCCAACGTCCTGACTTTC
J gene: TRBJ1-1; V gene: TRBV7-9; clone size: -; D gene: -; CDR3 protein: CASRREVEAFF; CDR3 DNA: TGTGCCAGCAGACGGGAGGTGGAAGCTTTCTTT
J gene: TRBJ2-5; V gene: TRBV2; clone size: -; D gene: TRBD2; CDR3 protein: CASPTGRAPETQYF; CDR3 DNA: TGTGCCAGCCCCACGGGGAGGGCTCCGGAGACCCAGTACTTC
J gene: TRBJ2-2; V gene: TRBV29-1; clone size: few; D gene: -; CDR3 protein: CSSSGAAGELFF; CDR3 DNA: TGCAGCTCGTCGGGGGCCGCCGGGGAGCTGTTTTTT
J gene: TRBJ2-5; V gene: TRBV6-5; clone size: once; D gene: TRBD1; CDR3 protein: CASGTAQETQYF; CDR3 DNA: TGTGCCAGTGGGACAGCGCAAGAGACCCAGTACTTC
J gene: TRBJ2-2; V gene: TRBV5-5; clone size: -; D gene: -; CDR3 protein: CASSLAGNTGELFF; CDR3 DNA: TGTGCCAGCAGCTTGGCGGGGAACACCGGGGAGCTGTTTTTT
J gene: TRBJ2-1; V gene: TRBV29-1; clone size: once; D gene: -; CDR3 protein: CSVQGNGNEQFF; CDR3 DNA: TGCAGCGTTCAGGGTAATGGCAATGAGCAGTTCTTC
J gene: TRBJ2-2; V gene: TRBV7-7; clone size: -; D gene: -; CDR3 protein: CASAGAGTNTGELFF; CDR3 DNA: TGTGCTAGCGCGGGTGCAGGGACAAACACCGGGGAGCTGTTTTTT
J gene: TRBJ2-5; V gene: TRBV5-1; clone size: -; D gene: -; CDR3 protein: CASSLVLGQETQYF; CDR3 DNA: TGCGCCAGCAGCTTGGTACTGGGTCAGGAGACCCAGTACTTC
J gene: TRBJ1-3; V gene: TRBV6-5; clone size: -; D gene: -; CDR3 protein: CASSARRGVGNTIYF; CDR3 DNA: TGTGCCAGCAGTGCGCGGCGGGGGGTTGGAAACACCATATATTTT
J gene: TRBJ2-1; V gene: TRBV4-1; clone size: -; D gene: -; CDR3 protein: CASRSGTSYNEQFF; CDR3 DNA: TGCGCCAGCAGATCCGGGACATCATACAATGAGCAGTTCTTC
J gene: TRBJ2-1; V gene: TRBV7-3; clone size: -; D gene: -; CDR3 protein: CASSPTPRREKSYNEQFF; CDR3 DNA: TGTGCCAGCAGCCCTACCCCTCGCAGGGAGAAGTCCTACAATGAGCAGTTCTTC
J gene: TRBJ2-7; V gene: TRBV7-8; clone size: few; D gene: TRBD1; CDR3 protein: CASSATPGQGYEQYF; CDR3 DNA: TGTGCCAGCAGCGCCACGCCGGGACAGGGGTACGAGCAGTACTTC
J gene: TRBJ1-5; V gene: TRBV19; clone size: many; D gene: TRBD1; CDR3 protein: CASTPRDSTYSNQPQHF; CDR3 DNA: TGTGCCAGCACCCCCAGGGACAGCACTTATAGCAATCAGCCCCAGCATTTT
J gene: TRBJ2-2; V gene: TRBV9; clone size: -; D gene: -; CDR3 protein: CASSVAFGSGAGGELFF; CDR3 DNA: TGTGCCAGCAGCGTAGCTTTTGGTAGCGGTGCCGGCGGGGAGCTGTTTTTT
J gene: TRBJ1-5; V gene: TRBV15; clone size: -; D gene: -; CDR3 protein: CATSRVAGWDQPQHF; CDR3 DNA: TGTGCCACCAGCAGAGTGGCAGGGTGGGATCAGCCCCAGCATTTT
J gene: TRBJ1-1; V gene: TRBV29-1; clone size: -; D gene: -; CDR3 protein: CSTGGQGVPEAFF; CDR3 DNA: TGCAGCACCGGAGGGCAGGGAGTCCCTGAAGCTTTCTTT
J gene: TRBJ2-5; V gene: TRBV19; clone size: -; D gene: TRBD2; CDR3 protein: CASSIDHRSASGGQETQYF; CDR3 DNA: TGTGCCAGTAGTATCGACCATCGCTCGGCTAGCGGGGGGCAAGAGACCCAGTACTTC
J gene: TRBJ1-6; V gene: TRBV5-1; clone size: -; D gene: -; CDR3 protein: CASSLTTEYSPLHF; CDR3 DNA: TGCGCCAGCAGCCTAACTACGGAGTATTCACCCCTCCACTTT
J gene: TRBJ2-7; V gene: TRBV5-4; clone size: -; D gene: TRBD1; CDR3 protein: CASSLQQGEVQYF; CDR3 DNA: TGTGCCAGCAGCTTACAACAGGGGGAAGTACAGTACTTC
J gene: TRBJ1-5; V gene: TRBV2; clone size: -; D gene: TRBD1; CDR3 protein: CASNSGTGANQPQHF; CDR3 DNA: TGTGCCAGCAACTCCGGGACAGGGGCCAATCAGCCCCAGCATTTT
J gene: TRBJ1-5; V gene: TRBV30; clone size: few; D gene: -; CDR3 protein: CAGDGGADQPQHF; CDR3 DNA: TGTGCAGGAGACGGGGGCGCGGATCAGCCCCAGCATTTT